Listed below are T cell receptor beta chains from one sample, sequenced in a study of T cells expressing NK-cell markers. From its re-call of the 5' RACE reads, TCRdb lists each CDR3 protein once, without DNA. Seen in this sample are about 540,000 distinct CDR3 sequences; the ten most common clones hold 3% to 4.5%. The sequenced sample was blood T cells: a sorted CD56 or NKG2C T cell subset, CD4+ or CD8+ T cells, or bulk PBMC T cells (not recorded which). The receptors were gathered from a man younger than 30 in good health. Each CDR3 is given with its conserved first and last residue. Each record gives: J gene, CDR3 length, V gene, CDR3 protein.

J: TRBJ2-1; length: 13; V: TRBV7-2; CDR3: CASSFEGVSEQFF
J: TRBJ1-3; length: 16; V: TRBV12-3/TRBV12-4; CDR3: CASSLSLSSSGNTIYF
J: TRBJ2-1; length: 15; V: TRBV13; CDR3: CASSFGGARDNEQFF
J: TRBJ2-6; length: 18; V: TRBV20-1; CDR3: CSALSRDSRSSGANVLTF
J: TRBJ1-1; length: 12; V: TRBV18; CDR3: CASGTDRAEAFF
J: TRBJ2-3; length: 15; V: TRBV12-3/TRBV12-4; CDR3: CASSLRDRGTDTQYF
J: TRBJ2-3; length: 14; V: TRBV19; CDR3: CASAVAGASDTQYF
J: TRBJ2-5; length: 14; V: TRBV20-1; CDR3: CSAQMGQGIETQYF
J: TRBJ1-4; length: 14; V: TRBV29-1; CDR3: CSVAGGTPNEKLFF
J: TRBJ1-2; length: 13; V: TRBV27; CDR3: CASSPSQGYGYTF
J: TRBJ1-1; length: 16; V: TRBV5-1; CDR3: CASSLAGQDVNTEAFF
J: TRBJ2-5; length: 13; V: TRBV4-2; CDR3: CASSPYQGETQYF
J: TRBJ2-3; length: 15; V: TRBV28; CDR3: CASSLSGTSRHTQYF
J: TRBJ2-1; length: 15; V: TRBV14; CDR3: CASSQERLAGAEQFF
J: TRBJ2-2; length: 16; V: TRBV18; CDR3: CASSHREGSNTGELFF
J: TRBJ2-7; length: 13; V: TRBV5-1; CDR3: CASSWALFREQYF
J: TRBJ1-3; length: 14; V: TRBV29-1; CDR3: CSIRLTSSGNTIYF
J: TRBJ2-7; length: 14; V: TRBV7-9; CDR3: CASPQAGISYEQYF
J: TRBJ2-2; length: 15; V: TRBV14; CDR3: CASSQASGNTGELFF
J: TRBJ2-2; length: 16; V: TRBV4-1; CDR3: CASSQSAGGLVGELFF
J: TRBJ2-5; length: 17; V: TRBV19; CDR3: CASSIDLASGYQETQYF
J: TRBJ2-3; length: 16; V: TRBV21-1; CDR3: CASSNLAGECTDTQYF
J: TRBJ2-1; length: 16; V: TRBV5-1; CDR3: CASSPGGGFSDNEQFF
J: TRBJ2-1; length: 17; V: TRBV2; CDR3: CASSEERSPGPGNEQFF
J: TRBJ2-2; length: 16; V: TRBV6-1; CDR3: CASSLRTPEGAGELFF
J: TRBJ2-1; length: 13; V: TRBV3-1; CDR3: CASSQEGRHEQFF
J: TRBJ2-6; length: 16; V: TRBV7-6; CDR3: CASSSDTGIGANVLTF
J: TRBJ2-1; length: 13; V: TRBV19; CDR3: CASAGTSGLEGFF
J: TRBJ2-3; length: 17; V: TRBV5-1; CDR3: CASSLATTGGKTDTQYF
J: TRBJ2-1; length: 15; V: TRBV20-1; CDR3: CSATDIQWGYNEQFF
J: TRBJ2-1; length: 18; V: TRBV5-1; CDR3: CASSSILAGGQTFDEQFF
J: TRBJ1-4; length: 14; V: TRBV27; CDR3: CASSELGRPEKLFF
J: TRBJ1-5; length: 12; V: TRBV6-6; CDR3: CASRAENQPQHF
J: TRBJ2-3; length: 13; V: TRBV11-2; CDR3: CASSSPPPDTQYF
J: TRBJ2-1; length: 13; V: TRBV20-1; CDR3: CSAREVGGNEQFF
J: TRBJ2-1; length: 13; V: TRBV24-1; CDR3: CATSRSMGNEQFF
J: TRBJ1-1; length: 13; V: TRBV9; CDR3: CASSAAAQTEAFF
J: TRBJ2-1; length: 12; V: TRBV7-9; CDR3: CASSSPGAQQFF
J: TRBJ2-7; length: 12; V: TRBV27; CDR3: CASSLSGQGLYF
J: TRBJ2-3; length: 19; V: TRBV28; CDR3: CASSLLGQGARGRTDTQYF
J: TRBJ1-2; length: 13; V: TRBV5-1; CDR3: CASSPDRGDGYTF
J: TRBJ2-5; length: 14; V: TRBV6-5; CDR3: CASSYFDVGETQYF
J: TRBJ1-5; length: 15; V: TRBV12-3/TRBV12-4; CDR3: CASSPSGAGNQPQHF
J: TRBJ2-1; length: 14; V: TRBV6-5; CDR3: CASSYSLPGTEQFF
J: TRBJ2-1; length: 14; V: TRBV5-1; CDR3: CASSLASWEVEQFF